The 8 T cell receptor beta chains below all came from one sample that was sequenced in a study of shared clonotypes between healthy human individuals. TCRdb's table, derived via immunoSEQ multiplex PCR, lists solely in-frame clones and lacks some. The sample holds around 2.5 million clones, 93% seen once. Material: naive CD4+ T cells from PBMCs. Subset here: CD45RA+ positively selected. These receptors came from a man younger than 35 in good health. Some clones in this sample may be carry-over from other donors' samples.

The rearrangement joins TRBV4-3 to TRBJ1-5; D is ambiguous. The V and J ends lost 0 bases and 7 bases respectively, with 10 bases between them. The germline CDR1 and CDR2 sequences are LGHNA and YSLEER. CDR3 size: 14 residues. For the CDR3, the DNA is TGCGCCAGCAGCCAAGATAGGGATGTCCAGCCCCAGCATTTT. It is translated as CASSQDRDVQPQHF.

This CDR3 reads CASSPGLAGDRWGYEQYF. In nucleotides, the CDR3 is TGTGCCAGCAGCCCAGGACTAGCGGGAGATCGTTGGGGCTACGAGCAGTACTTC. V usage is TRBV5-8 and J usage is TRBJ2-7; 13 bases align to TRBD2. The CDR3 spans 18 residues. Germline trimming cut 4 bases from V and 3 bases from J; bases unmatched to any gene: 13. The germline CDR1 and CDR2 sequences are SGHTS and YDEGEE.

This chain uses TRBV2 with TRBJ2-5; the match to TRBD2 covers 9 bases. The J segment lost 5 bases and the V segment lost 7 bases, leaving 11 bases of the junction unmatched. Germline V gene sequence: CDR1 SNHLY, CDR2 FYNNEI. The CDR3 loop spans 15 amino acids. Written as DNA, the CDR3 is TGTGCCAGCATTTGGGCGGGAGGGGGAGCTGAGACCCAGTACTTC. Amino acid sequence: CASIWAGGGAETQYF.

The chain links TRBV6-5 to TRBJ2-2, with 7 bases that match TRBD1. J lost 0 bases, V lost 6 bases, and 1 base had no gene match. The CDR3 length is 14 residues. Germline V gene lookup returns CDR1 MNHEY and CDR2 SVGAGI. CDR3 protein: CASSDRANTGELFF. As DNA, the CDR3 is TGTGCCAGCAGCGACAGGGCGAACACCGGGGAGCTGTTTTTT.

The chain is built from TRBV5-6 and TRBJ2-5; D is tentatively TRBD1 or TRBD2 (5 bases each). CDR1 SGHDT and CDR2 YYEEEE come from the germline V gene. The ends were cut back, 3 bases at V and 0 bases at J, with 9 bases in the middle. The CDR3 runs to 14 residues. In DNA form, the CDR3 reads TGTGCCAGCAGCTCTCCGGGACACCAAGAGACCCAGTACTTC. It encodes CASSSPGHQETQYF.

This chain uses TRBV6-5 with TRBJ2-3, with unresolved D. Per germline, CDR1 MNHEY and CDR2 SVGAGI. The V gene lost 6 bases and the J gene lost 3 bases, with 10 bases spanning the gap. This CDR3 is 13 amino acids long. This chain's CDR3 is CASRSLGTDTQYF. CDR3 DNA: TGTGCCAGCAGAAGCCTAGGGACAGATACGCAGTATTTT.

The CDR3 reads CASRENYRGGTEAFF. CDR3 DNA: TGTGCCAGCAGGGAAAACTACAGGGGTGGAACTGAAGCTTTCTTT. The V and J genes are TRBV28 and TRBJ1-1, with 7 positions matching TRBD1. Trimming removed 6 bases from V and 5 bases from J; junction bases left unmatched: 12. This CDR3 region has 15 residues. Germline CDR1 and CDR2: MDHEN and SYDVKM.

In the case of this clone: Within the sample, other DNA sequences also encode this same CDR3. This chain uses TRBV5-1 with TRBJ1-3; the D is unclear. CDR3 size: 14 residues. With 5 bases removed from V and 0 bases from J, the gap between germline ends came to 9 bases. The germline CDR1 and CDR2 sequences are SGHRS and YFSETQ. The CDR3 loop reads CASSSASSGNTIYF. For the CDR3, the DNA is TGCGCCAGCAGTTCAGCCAGCTCTGGAAACACCATATATTTT.